This TCR beta chain is from a study of cytomegalovirus exposure and HLA in healthy donors. V lost 4 bases to trimming and J lost 2 bases; unmatched junction nucleotides: 11. The CDR3 sequence is 16 residues long. The germline V gene has CDR1 LGHNA and CDR2 YSLEER. PCR involved 60 Vbeta and 13 Jbeta primers. Assay: immunoSEQ multiplex PCR; the TCRdb copy retains only in-frame clones and omits some. Here the sample spans some 100,000 clones, about four fifths being singletons. This TCR derives from a male donor in good health and CMV-seropositive. Sequencing was performed on PBMCs. The chain joins TRBV4-3 to TRBJ2-7, with 7 positions matching TRBD1. The CDR3 DNA follows: TGCGCCAGCAGCCCTACCTCCCGGGACAGTCCCTACGAGCAGTACTTC. It translates to CASSPTSRDSPYEQYF.